Below are 17 T cell receptor beta chains sequenced from a single sample in a study of blood T cells in healthy people across ages. Then a second PCR, running roughly 7 to 12 cycles, was carried out with a sample-barcoded 5' primer and a J-beta primer mix. TCRdb analysed the 5' RACE reads with MiXCR anew, one entry per CDR3 protein. Here the sample spans about 720,000 distinct CDR3 sequences, approximately 25% being singletons. These data also featured in a second study, about T cells of mothers and their children.

Input material: blood. The receptors originated from a boy younger than 18 in good health.

This clonotype was seen a handful of times. The rearrangement uses TRBV29-1 and TRBJ2-2; D possibly corresponds to TRBD2 (6 bases). Germline CDR1 SQVTM, CDR2 ANQGSEA. The CDR3 totals 13 residues. Written as DNA, the CDR3 is TGCAGTTCCAGGAGGGCTGACACCGGGGAGCTGTTTTTT. Amino acid sequence: CSSRRADTGELFF.

The count of this clonotype is one. Since a much larger clone is just one base distant, this may be a read error. The V call is TRBV4-1, the J call TRBJ2-5; 9 nucleotides line up with TRBD1. CDR3 size: 15 residues. V trimming: 3 bases; J trimming: 3 bases; junction bases outside the gene matches: 5. Germline V gene data show CDR1 as MGHRA and CDR2 as YSYEKL. The CDR3 spells CASSHLTGGEETQYF. CDR3 bases: TGCGCCAGCAGCCACCTGACAGGGGGAGAAGAGACCCAGTACTTC.

This clonotype has a handful of counts. The CDR3 end shows no conserved phenylalanine or tryptophan, and so a read error is likely. The DNA is left out, because the CDR3 cannot be placed on it with certainty; the CDR3 is given as TCRdb lists it. V gene TRBV5-6 combines with J gene TRBJ2-1; the DNA was not compared with TRBD1, the D call given in the table. Including both end residues, the CDR3 is 11 amino acids long. Germline values: CDR1 SGHDT, CDR2 YYEEEE. The CDR3 spells CAALLPRDLEI.

The chain employs TRBV29-1 and TRBJ2-5; 9 bases align to TRBD1. CDR1 is SQVTM, CDR2 ANQGSEA, per germline. Trimming took 4 bases from V and 5 from J; bases not matched to a gene: 8. The CDR3 has 14 amino acids. CDR3 residues: CSVVGTGPPETQYF. The CDR3 nucleotides are TGCAGCGTTGTTGGGACAGGGCCCCCTGAGACCCAGTACTTC.

The chain has TRBV4-3 and TRBJ2-2; tentative D call: TRBD1 (5 bases). V shed 2 bases and J shed 4 bases, with 8 bases lying between them. The germline gives CDR1 LGHNA, CDR2 YSLEER. This CDR3 has 14 amino acids. CDR3 DNA sequence: TGCGCCAGCAGCCAAAGGGGTCTCACCGGGGAGCTGTTTTTT. Translated: CASSQRGLTGELFF.

The chain uses TRBV6-6 and TRBJ2-7, with 10 bases that match TRBD1. The CDR3 contains 15 residues. Losses at the gene ends were 1 base for V and 6 bases for J; bases not matched to a gene: 6. Looked up from germline, CDR1 is MNHNY and CDR2 is SVGAGI (reference sequence). The chain's CDR3 is CASSYFGTGVREQYF. CDR3 in DNA: TGTGCCAGCAGTTACTTCGGGACAGGGGTCCGCGAGCAGTACTTC.

The genes are TRBV5-5 and TRBJ2-1; 11 positions agree with TRBD2. V lost 1 base to trimming and J lost 2 bases; unmatched junction nucleotides: 11. The CDR3 is 19 amino acids. CDR1 is SGHKS, CDR2 YYEKEE, per germline (reference sequence). CDR3 protein: CASSLRRLAGRGPYNEQFF. CDR3 DNA: TGTGCCAGCAGCTTGAGGAGACTAGCGGGAAGAGGTCCCTACAATGAGCAGTTCTTC.

The sample holds a few counts of this clonotype. The chain employs TRBV5-1 and TRBJ2-5, with 9 bases lining up with TRBD1. The CDR3 spans 16 residues. V lost 1 base to trimming and J lost 4 bases; unmatched junction nucleotides: 8. Per germline, CDR1 SGHRS and CDR2 YFSETQ. The CDR3 loop is CASSLLPGQGGETQYF. CDR3 sequence (DNA): TGCGCCAGCAGCTTGTTGCCGGGACAGGGTGGAGAGACCCAGTACTTC.

This clonotype was recorded a few times. One end of the junction does not line up with germline, which may come from a read error. The chain carries TRBV7-3 and TRBJ1-2; 9 nucleotides line up with TRBD1. CDR1 SGHTA and CDR2 FQGTGA come from the germline V gene. The CDR3 has 14 residues. The CDR3 DNA sequence: TGTGCCGGCAGCTTAAACCCGGGACAGGGTGCCTACACCTTC. Translated: CAGSLNPGQGAYTF. The full variable domain, in which reference TRBV7-3 and TRBJ1-2 provide the parts outside the CDR3, is GAGVSQTPSNKVTEKGKYVELRCDPISGHTALYWYRQSLGQGPEFLIYFQGTGAADDSGLPNDRFFAVRPEGSVSTLKIQRTERGDSAVYLCAGSLNPGQGAYTFGSGTRLTVV.

There are many counts of this clonotype. This chain joins TRBV5-1 and TRBJ2-3, with D uncertain. Trimming shortened V by 3 bases and J by 2 bases, and 7 bases separated the two germline ends. The CDR3 extends over 13 amino acids. Germline V gene sequence: CDR1 SGHRS, CDR2 YFSETQ. CDR3 residues: CASSSLNTDTQYF. The CDR3 DNA sequence: TGCGCCAGCAGCTCGTTGAACACAGATACGCAGTATTTT.

The chain couples TRBV9 to TRBJ1-1; D ambiguous. V gave up 4 bases and J gave up 5 bases, with 18 bases separating them. The germline V gene encodes CDR1 SGDLS and CDR2 YYNGEE. The CDR3 spans 15 residues. The DNA of the CDR3 is TGTGCCAGCAGCCCCCTTCGGCGAACCGGGACTGAAGCTTTCTTT. Its translation: CASSPLRRTGTEAFF.

This clonotype has a handful of counts. The chain recombines TRBV11-3 with TRBJ2-7; D may match TRBD1 or TRBD2 (5 bases each). V lost 4 bases and J lost 7, with 14 bases in between. CDR3 length: 13 residues. CDR1 is SGHNT and CDR2 is YENEEA in the germline V gene. Written as DNA, the CDR3 is TGTGCCAGCAGCTCTACAAGAGAGGGGGAGCAGTACTTC. Its protein is CASSSTREGEQYF.

The chain has TRBV10-3 and TRBJ2-7; D possibly corresponds to TRBD2 (6 bases). Germline CDR1 and CDR2: ENHRY and SYGVKD. There are 15 residues in the CDR3. Trimming removed 6 bases at V and 2 bases at J, with 17 bases between. The CDR3 DNA reads TGTGCCATCAGGCGGGACGTTTTCGGGCCCTACGAGCAGTACTTC. This translates into CAIRRDVFGPYEQYF.

V gene TRBV7-6 combines with J gene TRBJ2-5, with 11 bases fitting TRBD2. The CDR3 extends over 16 amino acids. Trimming cost V 4 bases and J 2 bases; bases outside gene matches: 6. Germline V gene lookup returns CDR1 SGHVS and CDR2 FNYEAQ. The CDR3 sequence: CASSSPLAGGQETQYF. The CDR3 nucleotides are TGTGCCAGCAGCTCCCCCCTAGCGGGGGGACAAGAGACCCAGTACTTC.

This clonotype was seen a few times. The V gene is TRBV27, the J gene TRBJ2-7; D ambiguous. The germline gives CDR1 MNHEY, CDR2 SMNVEV (reference sequence). The CDR3 length is 14 residues. Trimming pared 6 bases from V and 2 bases from J, leaving 14 bases between. Here the CDR3 reads CASSRTGVPYEQYF. The CDR3 DNA reads as TGTGCCAGCAGCCGAACGGGCGTTCCCTACGAGCAGTACTTC.

This clonotype was detected a few times. The rearrangement joins TRBV15 to TRBJ2-5, with 8 bases that match TRBD2. The CDR3 runs 14 residues. J gave up 5 bases and V 0 bases, and 2 bases lay outside the gene matches. Germline CDR1 is LNHNV and CDR2 is YYDKDF (reference sequence). The CDR3 is CATSRERGAETQYF. The CDR3 DNA reads TGTGCCACCAGCAGAGAGCGGGGGGCGGAGACCCAGTACTTC.

This clonotype was counted between two and nine times. This rearrangement joins TRBV20-1 to TRBJ1-3; D might be TRBD1 (6 bases). Germline values: CDR1 DFQATT, CDR2 SNEGSKA (reference sequence). There are 17 residues in the CDR3. Between the trimmed V and J ends, which lost 4 bases and 4 bases, there was a span of 23 bases. The CDR3: CSAIRTAGDRHGNTIYF. The CDR3 nucleotides are TGCAGTGCTATCAGGACGGCAGGGGATAGGCACGGAAACACCATATATTTT.